This T cell receptor beta chain was identified in a study of spatial heterogeneity in lung cancer. Study-level background: Beta-chain sequences consistently outnumbered alpha-chain sequences in detection. The study, taken as a whole, reports: At tumor resection, ubiquitous expanded TCRs were detected in blood more often than later.

CDR1 is LGHDT, CDR2 YNNKEL, per germline (reference sequence). The CDR3 loop spans 13 amino acids. The ends were cut back, 1 base at V and 7 bases at J, with 8 bases in the middle. A single record per CDR3 protein comes from TCRdb applying MiXCR to the 5' RACE reads. The sample holds roughly 7,000 distinct CDR3 sequences, under 9% seen once. Time point specified: sample taken at primary tumor resection. Frozen PBMC, nontumor lung or tumor provided whole RNA, which was sequenced unsorted. The cohort: roughly 72 early-stage, untreated non-small cell lung cancer patients. This clonotype was recorded at least ten times. Its antigen is undetermined. The size of this beta chain means little, since it is a stray read in a library made for alpha chains.

This receptor was identified in a male donor with early-stage non-small cell lung cancer. The sample was PBMCs, taken at surgery. The gene calls are TRBV3-1 and TRBJ1-5, with D possibly matching TRBD1 (5 bases). For the CDR3, the DNA is TGTGCCAGCAGCCAAGGTACAGGACAGCCCCAGCATTTT. Translation: CASSQGTGQPQHF. Filled out from reference TRBV3-1 and TRBJ1-5, the complete variable domain reads DTAVSQTPKYLVTQMGNDKSIKCEQNLGHDTMYWYKQDSKKFLKIMFSYNNKELIINETVPNRFSPKSPDKAHLNLHINSLELGDSAVYFCASSQGTGQPQHFGDGTRLSIL.